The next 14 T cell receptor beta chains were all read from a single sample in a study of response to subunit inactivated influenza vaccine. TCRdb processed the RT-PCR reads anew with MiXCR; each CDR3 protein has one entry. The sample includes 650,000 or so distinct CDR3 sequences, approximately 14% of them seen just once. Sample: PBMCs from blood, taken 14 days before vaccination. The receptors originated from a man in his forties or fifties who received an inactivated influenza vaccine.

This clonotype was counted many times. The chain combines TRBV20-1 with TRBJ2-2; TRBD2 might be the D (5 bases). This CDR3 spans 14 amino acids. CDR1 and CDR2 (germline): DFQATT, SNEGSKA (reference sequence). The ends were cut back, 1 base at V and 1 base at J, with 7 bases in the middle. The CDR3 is CSARVRGNTGELFF. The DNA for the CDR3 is TGCAGTGCTAGAGTTCGGGGGAACACCGGGGAGCTGTTTTTT.

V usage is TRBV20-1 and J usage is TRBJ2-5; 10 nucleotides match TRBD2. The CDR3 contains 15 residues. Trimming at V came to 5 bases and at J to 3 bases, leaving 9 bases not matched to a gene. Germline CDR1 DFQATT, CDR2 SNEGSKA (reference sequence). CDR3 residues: CSAGLLAGVEETQYF. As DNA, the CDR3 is TGCAGTGCTGGTCTTCTAGCGGGGGTAGAAGAGACCCAGTACTTC.

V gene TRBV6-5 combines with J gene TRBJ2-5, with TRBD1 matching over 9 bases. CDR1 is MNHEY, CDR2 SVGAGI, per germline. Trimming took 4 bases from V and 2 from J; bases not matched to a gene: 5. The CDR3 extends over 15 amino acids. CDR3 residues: CASSSNRGRQETQYF. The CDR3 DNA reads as TGTGCCAGCAGTTCCAACAGGGGGCGTCAAGAGACCCAGTACTTC.

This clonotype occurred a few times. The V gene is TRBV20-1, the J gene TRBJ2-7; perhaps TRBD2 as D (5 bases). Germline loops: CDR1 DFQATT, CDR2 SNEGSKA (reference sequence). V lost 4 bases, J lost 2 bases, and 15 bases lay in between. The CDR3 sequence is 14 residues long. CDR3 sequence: CSATRPGSAYEQYF. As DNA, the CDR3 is TGCAGTGCTACGCGGCCGGGTAGCGCCTACGAGCAGTACTTC.

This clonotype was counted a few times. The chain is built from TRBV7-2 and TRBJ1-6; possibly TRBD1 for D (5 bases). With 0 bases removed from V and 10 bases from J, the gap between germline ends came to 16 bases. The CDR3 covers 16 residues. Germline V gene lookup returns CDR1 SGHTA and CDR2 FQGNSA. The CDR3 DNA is TGTGCCAGCAGCTTAGCTTGGGGCCAGGGCAGCTCACCCCTCCACTTT. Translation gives CASSLAWGQGSSPLHF.

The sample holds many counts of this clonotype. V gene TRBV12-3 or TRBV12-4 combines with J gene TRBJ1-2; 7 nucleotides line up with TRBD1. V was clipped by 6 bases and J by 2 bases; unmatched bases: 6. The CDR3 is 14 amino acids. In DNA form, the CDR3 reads TGTGCCAGCAGCACTGGGACAGCCAACTATGGCTACACCTTC. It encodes CASSTGTANYGYTF.

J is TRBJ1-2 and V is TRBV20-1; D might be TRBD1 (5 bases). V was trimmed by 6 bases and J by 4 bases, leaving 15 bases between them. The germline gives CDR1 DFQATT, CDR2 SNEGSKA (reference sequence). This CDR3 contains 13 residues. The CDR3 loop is CSAGPGRSYGYTF. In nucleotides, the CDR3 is TGCAGTGCCGGACCGGGACGGTCCTATGGCTACACCTTC.

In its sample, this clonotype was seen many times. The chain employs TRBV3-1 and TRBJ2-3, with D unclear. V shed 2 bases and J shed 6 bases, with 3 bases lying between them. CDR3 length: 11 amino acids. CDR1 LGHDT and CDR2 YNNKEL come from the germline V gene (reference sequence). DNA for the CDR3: TGTGCCAGCAGCCAATTGGATACGCAGTATTTT. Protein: CASSQLDTQYF.

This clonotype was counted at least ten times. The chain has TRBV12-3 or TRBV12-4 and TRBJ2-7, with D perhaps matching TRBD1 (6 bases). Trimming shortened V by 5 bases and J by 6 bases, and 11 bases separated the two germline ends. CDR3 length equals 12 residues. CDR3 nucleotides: TGTGCCAGCAGTACACAGGGTGGCGAGCAGTACTTC. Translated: CASSTQGGEQYF.

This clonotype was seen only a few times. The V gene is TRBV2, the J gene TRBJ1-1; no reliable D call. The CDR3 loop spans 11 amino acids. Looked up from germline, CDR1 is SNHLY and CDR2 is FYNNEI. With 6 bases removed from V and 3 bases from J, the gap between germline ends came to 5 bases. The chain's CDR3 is CASRLDTEAFF. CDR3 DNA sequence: TGTGCCAGCAGGTTGGACACTGAAGCTTTCTTT.

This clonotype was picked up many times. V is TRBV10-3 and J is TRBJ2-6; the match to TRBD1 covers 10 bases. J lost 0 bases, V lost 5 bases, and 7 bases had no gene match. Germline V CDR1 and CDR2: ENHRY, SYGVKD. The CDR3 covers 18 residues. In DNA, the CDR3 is TGTGCCATCAGTTCTCGTCGGACAGGGGGCTCTGGGGCCAACGTCCTGACTTTC. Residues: CAISSRRTGGSGANVLTF.

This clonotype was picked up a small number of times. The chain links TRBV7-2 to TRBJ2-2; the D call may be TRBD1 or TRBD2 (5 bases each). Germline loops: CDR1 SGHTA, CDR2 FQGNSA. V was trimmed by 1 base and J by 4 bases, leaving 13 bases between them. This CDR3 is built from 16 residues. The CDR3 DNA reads TGTGCCAGCAGCTTAGGGGGGTACCGGATCACCGGGGAGCTGTTTTTT. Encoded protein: CASSLGGYRITGELFF.

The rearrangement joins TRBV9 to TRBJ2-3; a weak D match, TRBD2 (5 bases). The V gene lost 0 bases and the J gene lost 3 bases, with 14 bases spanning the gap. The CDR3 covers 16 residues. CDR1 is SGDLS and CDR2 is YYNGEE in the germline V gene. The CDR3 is CASSVGDYLLTDTQYF. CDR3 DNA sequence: TGTGCCAGCAGCGTAGGAGACTACCTACTTACAGATACGCAGTATTTT. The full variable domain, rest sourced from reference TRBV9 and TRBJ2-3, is DSGVTQTPKHLITATGQRVTLRCSPRSGDLSVYWYQQSLDQGLQFLIQYYNGEERAKGNILERFSAQQFPDLHSELNLSSLELGDSALYFCASSVGDYLLTDTQYFGPGTRLTVL.

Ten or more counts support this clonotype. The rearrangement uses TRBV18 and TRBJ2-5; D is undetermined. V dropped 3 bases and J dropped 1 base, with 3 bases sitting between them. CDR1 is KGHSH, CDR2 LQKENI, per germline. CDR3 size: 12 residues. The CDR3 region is CASSPSQETQYF. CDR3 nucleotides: TGTGCCAGCTCACCTTCCCAAGAGACCCAGTACTTC. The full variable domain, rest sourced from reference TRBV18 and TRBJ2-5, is NAGVMQNPRHLVRRRGQEARLRCSPMKGHSHVYWYRQLPEEGLKFMVYLQKENIIDESGMPKERFSAEFPKEGPSILRIQQVVRGDSAAYFCASSPSQETQYFGPGTRLLVL.